This T cell receptor beta chain was obtained from a study of HIV-infected children after antiretroviral therapy interruption. At the level of the study: Weeks 0, 12, interruption end (24 or 48), and about 3 years post-study gave interruption-arm samples.

A 3' RACE protocol on RNA, with unique molecular identifiers, produced the TCR library. TCRdb re-derived calls from the 3' RACE reads in MiXCR, one entry per CDR3 protein. The table shows more than 40,000 distinct CDR3 sequences, with 4.3% occurring only once. Findings of the study overall: The Gini coefficient of naive CD4+ repertoires rose, returning to baseline by 3 years. Naive CD4+ sequences overlapped less between time points once interruption began.

This clonotype was counted at least ten times. Its antigen remains unknown. Trimming took off 4 bases at V and 0 bases at J, with 15 bases between the two ends. Germline V lookup: CDR1 MGHRA, CDR2 YSYEKL. The CDR3 sequence is 16 residues long. Treatment reported: PENTA 11 planned treatment interruption arm or continuous ART arm. Cryopreserved PBMC samples required at least 5 million viable cells. This clonotype was sampled from a pool of human donors with HIV. Source: CD45RA+ CD4+ T cells from PBMCs, pooled from several time points, taken from a donor given antiretroviral therapy, either interrupted or continuous. Subset in this sample: naive CD4+ CD45RA+ CD45RO- T cells. The chain carries TRBV4-1 and TRBJ1-2; D might be TRBD1 (5 bases). The chain's CDR3 is CASSRLSTVSNYGYTF. The CDR3 DNA sequence: TGCGCCAGCAGCCGTCTTTCGACAGTTTCTAACTATGGCTACACCTTC.